The rows below give T cell receptor beta chains drawn from one sample of a study of T cells expressing NK-cell markers. Using the 5' RACE reads, TCRdb records one entry per CDR3 protein without DNA. Its table lists 550,000 or so distinct CDR3 sequences. What was sequenced was blood T cells: a sorted CD56 or NKG2C T cell subset, CD4+ or CD8+ T cells, or bulk PBMC T cells (not recorded which). The origin of the receptors is a young man in good health. The CDR3 runs from the conserved cysteine through the conserved F or W. Fields, in order: J gene, V gene, CDR3 protein.

TRBJ2-5,TRBV20-1,CSADGPSALSQYF
TRBJ2-3,TRBV7-2,CASRWGTRQPQYF
TRBJ2-5,TRBV24-1,CATSGTLQETQYF
TRBJ2-6,TRBV24-1,CATSETGTGGYSGANVLTF
TRBJ2-5,TRBV7-2,CASSFQWGGETQYF
TRBJ2-3,TRBV20-1,CSARAPDTPDTQYF
TRBJ2-7,TRBV29-1,CSVDVLAGSYEQYF
TRBJ2-2,TRBV3-1,CASSQRLGQTDALNTGELFF
TRBJ1-3,TRBV7-9,CASSARTGGDTIYF
TRBJ1-3,TRBV20-1,CSARIPSVGTGANTIYF
TRBJ2-3,TRBV6-2/TRBV6-3,CASTSLGGIGDTQYF
TRBJ2-6,TRBV7-8,CASSLVQGTGSGANVLTF
TRBJ1-1,TRBV5-6,CASSGIDRGIAEAFF
TRBJ2-3,TRBV7-2,CASSPLGGRLTDTQYF
TRBJ2-3,TRBV24-1,CATVTVDGTQYF
TRBJ1-2,TRBV7-2,CASSLAPPVLYGYTF
TRBJ1-1,TRBV14,CASSLLPGQVTEAFF
TRBJ2-3,TRBV29-1,CSVVFSGNTDTQYF
TRBJ2-5,TRBV7-2,CASRPDPLRVETQYF
TRBJ2-3,TRBV28,CASSFQGARDTQYF
TRBJ2-5,TRBV29-1,CSVLKPTSGSRETQYF
TRBJ2-2,TRBV5-1,CASSSAKDGELFF
TRBJ2-5,TRBV7-9,CASSHTRRTGPEETQYF
TRBJ2-1,TRBV11-2,CASSPPRTLSYNEQFF
TRBJ1-1,TRBV7-8,CASSLAQGTEAFF
TRBJ2-7,TRBV3-1,CASSQVASYEQYF
TRBJ2-5,TRBV10-3,CAISESKGTAGRRETQYF
TRBJ1-2,TRBV27,CASSPKQGAIFDGYTF
TRBJ2-4,TRBV30,CAWSSPAQGTLAKNIQYF
TRBJ2-5,TRBV29-1,CSVVPIQETQYF
TRBJ1-5,TRBV6-2/TRBV6-3,CASSWTGLSNQPQHF
TRBJ2-3,TRBV12-3/TRBV12-4,CASSLGARTLPQRADTQYF
TRBJ2-1,TRBV18,CASSHTRSGNEQFF
TRBJ2-1,TRBV4-1,CASSRLGTGGVYEQFF
TRBJ2-2,TRBV6-4,CASRVRTSGNTGELFF
TRBJ2-1,TRBV7-2,CASSLTGASGVNEQFF
TRBJ2-5,TRBV11-1,CASSFTADRQETQYF
TRBJ2-2,TRBV4-2,CASEGNTGELFF
TRBJ2-2,TRBV7-8,CASSYSGSGELFF
TRBJ2-5,TRBV11-2,CASSLLGLPQETQYF
TRBJ2-3,TRBV5-1,CASSLETGGFNTDTQYF
TRBJ2-7,TRBV12-3/TRBV12-4,CASSSPSEESYEQYF
TRBJ2-5,TRBV3-1,CASSHKTGGETQYF
TRBJ2-5,TRBV11-1,CASSSDGQGAAETQYF
TRBJ2-1,TRBV6-2/TRBV6-3,CASSQTTSQQFF
TRBJ2-1,TRBV2,CASSQDRGFYNEQFF
TRBJ2-1,TRBV7-9,CASSPPGQGYNEQFF
TRBJ2-3,TRBV10-3,CAISVGGGSHTDTQYF
TRBJ2-3,TRBV5-1,CASLETSAPDTQYF
TRBJ2-3,TRBV10-2,CASSPVDKRGTDTQYF